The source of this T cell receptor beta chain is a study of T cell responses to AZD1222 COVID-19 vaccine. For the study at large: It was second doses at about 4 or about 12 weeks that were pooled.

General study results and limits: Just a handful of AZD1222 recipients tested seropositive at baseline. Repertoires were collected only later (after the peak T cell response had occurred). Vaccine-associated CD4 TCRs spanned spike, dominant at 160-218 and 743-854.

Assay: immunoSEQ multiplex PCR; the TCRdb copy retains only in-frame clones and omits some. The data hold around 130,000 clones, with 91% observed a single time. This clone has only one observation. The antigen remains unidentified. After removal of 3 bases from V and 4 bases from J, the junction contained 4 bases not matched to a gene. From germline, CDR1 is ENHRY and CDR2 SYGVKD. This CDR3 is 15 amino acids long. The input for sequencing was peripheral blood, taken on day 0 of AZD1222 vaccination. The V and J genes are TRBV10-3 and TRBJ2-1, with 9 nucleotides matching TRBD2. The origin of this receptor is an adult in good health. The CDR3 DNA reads TGTGCCATCAGTGATGGGACTAGCCTATACAATGAGCAGTTCTTC. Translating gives CAISDGTSLYNEQFF.